The 24 T cell receptor beta chains presented below share a single source sample, sequenced in a study of beta chain features in type 1 diabetes. Reverse transcription of all isolated RNA meant that expressed TCRB transcripts were sequenced. Profiled with immunoSEQ multiplex PCR; TCRdb holds only in-frame clones, not every one. The profile shows around 310,000 clones, approximately 10% of them singletons. Specimen: naive CD4+ T cells from blood. These receptors were taken from a woman aged 25 to 39 in good health.

This clone showed up just a few times. The V call is TRBV10-3, the J call TRBJ2-1; 15 bases map to TRBD2. Trimming cost V 7 bases and J 4 bases; bases outside gene matches: 2. The CDR3 is 15 amino acids. Germline V gene data show CDR1 as ENHRY and CDR2 as SYGVKD. CDR3 residues: CAITGTSGRYNEQFF. CDR3 DNA sequence: TGTGCCATCACCGGGACTAGCGGGAGGTACAATGAGCAGTTCTTC.

This clone was counted only a few times. The J gene is TRBJ2-1, the V gene TRBV11-3; a possible D gene is TRBD2 (5 bases). V shed 4 bases and J shed 0 bases, with 10 bases lying between them. The CDR3 consists of 15 residues. CDR1 and CDR2 (germline): SGHNT, YENEEA. The CDR3 DNA reads as TGTGCCAGCAGCTCAGCGGAAAGCTCCTACAATGAGCAGTTCTTC. It encodes CASSSAESSYNEQFF.

This clone was detected a few times. V is TRBV18 and J is TRBJ2-1; 7 nucleotides line up with TRBD2. Per the germline V gene, CDR1 is KGHSH and CDR2 is LQKENI. V gave up 2 bases and J gave up 5 bases; unmatched junction bases: 6. The CDR3 sequence is 15 residues long. The CDR3 DNA sequence: TGTGCCAGCTCACCAGCTGGGGACTACCACAATGAGCAGTTCTTC. This encodes CASSPAGDYHNEQFF.

This clone was seen only a few times. The V and J genes are TRBV28 and TRBJ2-1, with D possibly TRBD1 on 6 matching bases. Between the trimmed V and J ends, which lost 4 bases and 5 bases, there was a span of 15 bases. This CDR3 is built from 15 residues. Germline CDR1 and CDR2: MDHEN and SYDVKM. The chain's CDR3 is CASSSSGTMNNEQFF. The CDR3 DNA sequence: TGTGCCAGCAGTTCATCCGGGACAATGAACAATGAGCAGTTCTTC.

The chain employs TRBV29-1 and TRBJ2-3, with TRBD2 as a possible D gene (6 bases). The CDR3 contains 14 residues. Germline V gene data show CDR1 as SQVTM and CDR2 as ANQGSEA. Between the trimmed V and J ends, which lost 0 bases and 9 bases, there was a span of 16 bases. This chain's CDR3 is CSVEDPGSARTQYF. The DNA of the CDR3 is TGCAGCGTTGAAGATCCCGGGAGCGCCAGGACGCAGTATTTT.

The rearrangement joins TRBV6-1 to TRBJ2-1; D may be TRBD1 (5 bases). The CDR3 length is 15 residues. Looked up from germline, CDR1 is MNHNS and CDR2 is SASEGT. V lost 8 bases and J lost 1, with 15 bases in between. CDR3 nucleotides: TGTGCCAGCGGTCGGCAGGGTAATTCCTACAATGAGCAGTTCTTC. Translating it yields CASGRQGNSYNEQFF.

The chain uses TRBV30 and TRBJ2-1, with 12 bases fitting TRBD2. CDR3 length equals 15 residues. With 2 bases clipped from V and 5 bases from J, the junction kept 4 bases outside the gene matches. CDR1 GTSNPN and CDR2 SVGIG come from the germline V gene (reference sequence). CDR3 nucleotides: TGTGCCTGGAGTCTTGGACTAGCGGGGAACAATGAGCAGTTCTTC. It codes for CAWSLGLAGNNEQFF.

This clone showed up just a few times. This CDR3 is also generated by other DNA sequences in the sample. CDR3 protein: CAWRGQGGQPQHF. The CDR3 DNA sequence: TGTGCCTGGAGGGGACAGGGGGGACAGCCCCAGCATTTT. This chain links TRBV30 with TRBJ1-5; 11 bases fit TRBD1. This CDR3 spans 13 amino acids. From germline, CDR1 is GTSNPN and CDR2 SVGIG (reference sequence). With V trimmed by 3 bases and J by 7 bases, 2 bases remained unmatched.

This clone was picked up a small number of times. The chain recombines TRBV5-1 with TRBJ2-7; TRBD2 matches at 13 bases. The trim removed 7 bases at V and 5 bases at J, leaving 6 bases unmatched. The germline V gene has CDR1 SGHRS and CDR2 YFSETQ. The CDR3 has 14 residues. CDR3: CASGAGTSGNEQYF. In DNA form, the CDR3 reads TGCGCCAGCGGCGCCGGGACTAGCGGGAACGAGCAGTACTTC.

The chain joins TRBV7-9 to TRBJ2-5; D is unclear. Trimming removed 5 bases at V and 2 bases at J, with 18 bases between. The CDR3 consists of 16 residues. Per germline, CDR1 SEHNR and CDR2 FQNEAQ (reference sequence). The CDR3 DNA reads as TGTGCCAGCAGCCCCACAGTCCGGTTGGTGCAAGAGACCCAGTACTTC. Translating it yields CASSPTVRLVQETQYF. The variable domain in full, with the rest retrieved from reference TRBV7-9 and TRBJ2-5, is DTGVSQNPRHKITKRGQNVTFRCDPISEHNRLYWYRQTLGQGPEFLTYFQNEAQLEKSRLLSDRFSAERPKGSFSTLEIQRTEQGDSAMYLCASSPTVRLVQETQYFGPGTRLLVL.

This clone was detected only a few times. The J gene is TRBJ2-1, the V gene TRBV5-4, with 10 bases lining up with TRBD2. The CDR3 totals 17 residues. Trimming took 4 bases from V and 4 from J; bases not matched to a gene: 11. Germline V gene data show CDR1 as SGHNT and CDR2 as YYREEE (reference sequence). This CDR3 is CASSLTLLAGEYNEQFF. As DNA, the CDR3 is TGTGCCAGCAGCCTAACACTCCTAGCGGGAGAGTACAATGAGCAGTTCTTC.

This clone has just a few counts. The rearrangement uses TRBV7-2 and TRBJ2-3; a possible D gene is TRBD2 (6 bases). Trimming shortened V by 2 bases and J by 5 bases, and 8 bases separated the two germline ends. Germline V gene data show CDR1 as SGHTA and CDR2 as FQGNSA. This CDR3 spans 13 amino acids. The CDR3: CASSLTGVDTQYF. The CDR3 bases are TGTGCCAGCAGCTTAACGGGAGTAGATACGCAGTATTTT.

This clone was seen a handful of times. This sequence joins TRBV25-1 and TRBJ2-3, with 9 bases aligning to TRBD2. Germline-derived CDR1 and CDR2 are MGHDK and SYGVNS. The CDR3 has 17 residues. V shed 0 bases, J shed 1 base, and the junction held 5 bases outside the gene matches. CDR3 residues: CASSEYRTSEGTDTQYF. In DNA, the CDR3 is TGTGCCAGCAGTGAATACAGGACTAGCGAGGGCACAGATACGCAGTATTTT.

The V call is TRBV29-1, the J call TRBJ1-4, with D possibly being TRBD1 (5 bases). V was pared by 4 bases and J by 8 bases, with 14 bases between. The germline V gene has CDR1 SQVTM and CDR2 ANQGSEA. The CDR3 totals 13 residues. CDR3 residues: CSVARVEGEKLFF. In DNA form, the CDR3 reads TGCAGCGTTGCCAGGGTGGAGGGCGAAAAACTGTTTTTT.

This clone showed up just a few times. This chain links TRBV7-2 with TRBJ2-2; 12 bases agree with TRBD2. The germline V gene encodes CDR1 SGHTA and CDR2 FQGNSA. Trimming took 5 bases from V and 7 from J; bases not matched to a gene: 14. CDR3 length equals 18 residues. The CDR3 region has the DNA TGTGCCAGCAGCAAAACCCAGGGACTAGCGGGTCGTCACGGGGAGCTGTTTTTT. Protein: CASSKTQGLAGRHGELFF.

With regard to this clone: The junction shows a germline mismatch at one end, possibly a read error. This rearrangement joins TRBV7-7 to TRBJ2-5, with D possibly called TRBD1 or TRBD2 (6 bases each). The CDR3 totals 16 residues. Germline V lookup: CDR1 SSHAT, CDR2 FNYEAQ (reference sequence). The CDR3 loop reads CASSLGGAGVEETQYF. CDR3 sequence (DNA): TGTGCTAGCAGCTTAGGAGGGGCAGGGGTTGAAGAGACCCAGTACTTC.

This clone appeared a few times. The chain links TRBV9 to TRBJ2-7; D is unclear. The CDR3 is 14 amino acids. Germline V gene lookup returns CDR1 SGDLS and CDR2 YYNGEE. V was cut by 0 bases and J by 0 bases, with 7 bases left in between. In DNA, the CDR3 is TGTGCCAGCAGCGTAGCTGCTAGCTCCTACGAGCAGTACTTC. It yields the protein CASSVAASSYEQYF.

This clone showed up just a few times. The chain links TRBV5-1 to TRBJ2-4, with 9 nucleotides matching TRBD1. Losses at the gene ends were 2 bases for V and 2 bases for J; bases not matched to a gene: 5. Germline V gene lookup returns CDR1 SGHRS and CDR2 YFSETQ. The CDR3 covers 16 residues. The CDR3 nucleotides read TGCGCCAGCAGCTTACAGGACAGGGGATCCAAAAACATTCAGTACTTC. This sequence encodes CASSLQDRGSKNIQYF.

This clone has more than one count but fewer than ten. V and J are TRBV6-5 and TRBJ1-5; D gene unclear. Germline V CDR1 and CDR2: MNHEY, SVGAGI. With 6 bases removed from V and 2 bases from J, the gap between germline ends came to 14 bases. The CDR3 contains 15 residues. The CDR3 here is CASSRVRSRNQPQHF. In DNA, the CDR3 is TGTGCCAGCAGCCGGGTCCGGTCTCGCAATCAGCCCCAGCATTTT.

This chain uses TRBV6-1 with TRBJ1-5; 7 nucleotides match TRBD1. Germline loops: CDR1 MNHNS, CDR2 SASEGT. This CDR3 is 14 amino acids long. V lost 6 bases, J lost 5 bases, and 7 bases stayed unmatched. As DNA, the CDR3 is TGTGCCAGCAGCCTGACAGGGAAGGATCAGCCCCAGCATTTT. It encodes CASSLTGKDQPQHF.

The chain couples TRBV30 to TRBJ2-1, with 7 bases lining up with TRBD2. The V gene's germline CDR1 is GTSNPN and CDR2 SVGIG (reference sequence). Unmatched junction bases numbered 4, after V lost 1 base and J lost 1 base. The CDR3 contains 15 residues. This CDR3 is CAWSGGAGSYNEQFF. In nucleotides, the CDR3 is TGTGCCTGGAGTGGAGGAGCGGGATCCTACAATGAGCAGTTCTTC. The variable domain in full, completed from reference TRBV30 and TRBJ2-1, reads SQTIHQWPATLVQPVGSPLSLECTVEGTSNPNLYWYRQAAGRGLQLLFYSVGIGQISSEVPQNLSASRPQDRQFILSSKKLLLSDSGFYLCAWSGGAGSYNEQFFGPGTRLTVL.

This clone has only a few counts. V and J are TRBV30 and TRBJ1-3; D is unresolved. The CDR3 runs 13 residues. V was trimmed by 4 bases and J by 0 bases, leaving 7 bases between them. CDR1 GTSNPN and CDR2 SVGIG come from the germline V gene (reference sequence). The CDR3 loop reads CAWIRSSGNTIYF. Here the CDR3 DNA reads TGTGCCTGGATTAGAAGCTCTGGAAACACCATATATTTT.

The CDR3 DNA reads as TGTGCCGCTGGACTAGCAGCATCCTACGAGCAGTACTTC. Residues: CAAGLAASYEQYF. The rearrangement joins TRBV27 to TRBJ2-7; 8 nucleotides line up with TRBD2. This CDR3 spans 13 amino acids. The germline gives CDR1 MNHEY, CDR2 SMNVEV (reference sequence). The junction had 7 bases not matched to a gene; V was cut back by 11 bases and J by 1 base.

The rearrangement links TRBV19 to TRBJ2-1; 7 bases align to TRBD2. The germline gives CDR1 LNHDA, CDR2 SQIVND (reference sequence). The trim removed 7 bases at V and 7 bases at J, leaving 7 bases unmatched. The CDR3 contains 13 residues. CDR3 sequence (DNA): TGTGCCAGTACTCCGGGAGGAGGTAATGAGCAGTTCTTC. Amino acids: CASTPGGGNEQFF.